The 26 T cell receptor beta chains given below trace back to one sample, sequenced in a study of monozygotic twins with inflammatory bowel disease. From the 5' RACE reads, TCRdb lists one entry per CDR3 protein and no DNA. This sample lists fewer than 200,000 distinct CDR3 sequences; its ten largest clones have roughly 2.4%. The sample taken for sequencing was blood. Receptor source: a human donor with ulcerative colitis or Crohn's disease, or a healthy co-twin of an affected twin (not recorded which).

The CDR3 loop is CASSLNRVEGIYNSPLHF. V is TRBV5-1 and J is TRBJ1-6; TCRdb's D call, TRBD1, is unchecked because there is no DNA. Germline CDR1 and CDR2: SGHRS and YFSETQ. The CDR3 totals 18 residues.

CDR3 residues: CASSLGTEGGTEAFF. The chain joins TRBV7-2 to TRBJ1-1; TCRdb reports TRBD1, a call that lacks DNA to check it against. This CDR3 comprises 15 residues. Looked up from germline, CDR1 is SGHTA and CDR2 is FQGNSA.

J is TRBJ1-5 and V is TRBV6-1; the TCRdb call, TRBD1, lacks DNA for checking. The germline V gene has CDR1 MNHNS and CDR2 SASEGT. There are 15 residues in the CDR3. The CDR3 region is CASSPGWVSNQPQHF.

CDR3 sequence: CASSLEESGTGPLEQYF. This chain uses TRBV11-3 with TRBJ2-7; TCRdb selects TRBD1, and the lack of DNA leaves this call unchecked. The CDR3 is made up of 17 amino acids. Germline CDR1 reads SGHNT; CDR2 reads YENEEA.

The genes are TRBV28 and TRBJ1-5; absent DNA, TCRdb's TRBD1 call cannot be checked. The CDR3 is 13 residues long. The germline CDR1 and CDR2 sequences are MDHEN and SYDVKM. The CDR3 spells CASSNKGNQPQHF.

The chain couples TRBV3-1 to TRBJ2-5; the TCRdb D gene call, TRBD2, has no DNA to confirm it. CDR1 and CDR2 (germline): LGHDT, YNNKEL (reference sequence). The CDR3 covers 15 residues. Here the CDR3 reads CASSQDWEGRETQYF.

V is TRBV5-6 and J is TRBJ2-6; TCRdb gives TRBD1 as the D gene, but with no DNA this cannot be confirmed. In germline, CDR1 is SGHDT, CDR2 YYEEEE. The CDR3 has 20 amino acids. CDR3 protein: CASSLESDRGLFSGANVLTF. The variable domain in full, completed from reference TRBV5-6 and TRBJ2-6, reads DAGVTQSPTHLIKTRGQQVTLRCSPKSGHDTVSWYQQALGQGPQFIFQYYEEEERQRGNFPDRFSGHQFPNYSSELNVNALLLGDSALYLCASSLESDRGLFSGANVLTFGAGSRLTVL.

The chain is built from TRBV29-1 and TRBJ2-1; absent DNA, TCRdb's TRBD1 call cannot be checked. Germline values: CDR1 SQVTM, CDR2 ANQGSEA. This CDR3 has 14 amino acids. The CDR3 reads CSDLDRGGLGEQFF.

The CDR3 reads CASTGTESSYEQYF. V is TRBV2 and J is TRBJ2-7; TCRdb reports TRBD1, a call that lacks DNA to check it against. CDR1 SNHLY and CDR2 FYNNEI come from the germline V gene. The CDR3 is 14 amino acids.

J is TRBJ2-3 and V is TRBV14. Germline V gives CDR1 SGHDN, CDR2 FVKESK. The CDR3 contains 14 residues. CDR3 residues: CASSQDHLTDTQYF.

The chain combines TRBV20-1 with TRBJ2-2; absent DNA, TCRdb's TRBD1 call cannot be checked. The CDR3 is made up of 16 amino acids. CDR1 and CDR2 from the germline V gene are DFQATT and SNEGSKA (reference sequence). CDR3 sequence: CSAISAHRRNTGELFF.

The V gene is TRBV5-1, the J gene TRBJ2-2; TCRdb lists TRBD2, though no DNA is available to test this call. The CDR3 has 19 residues. Germline V lookup: CDR1 SGHRS, CDR2 YFSETQ. CDR3 in amino acids: CASSSDPTSGGTNTGELFF.

J is TRBJ1-1 and V is TRBV5-1. CDR3 length: 16 amino acids. Germline V gives CDR1 SGHRS, CDR2 YFSETQ. The CDR3 region is CASSSLTGLGNTEAFF.

J is TRBJ2-5 and V is TRBV7-7; TCRdb returns TRBD2, unconfirmable since there is no DNA. The CDR3 contains 16 residues. CDR1 SSHAT and CDR2 FNYEAQ come from the germline V gene (reference sequence). The chain's CDR3 is CASSPSRLAGQETQYF.

This chain joins TRBV5-1 and TRBJ2-5. Germline assignment: CDR1 SGHRS and CDR2 YFSETQ. CDR3 length: 12 amino acids. CDR3 region: CASSLEAETQYF.

The rearrangement uses TRBV6-2 or TRBV6-3 and TRBJ1-5. Germline V gene lookup returns CDR1 MNHEY and CDR2 SVGEGT. CDR3 size: 13 residues. This chain's CDR3 is CASTLRGNQPQHF.

The chain joins TRBV27 to TRBJ1-1; TCRdb's assignment of TRBD1 cannot be checked, as there is no DNA. Per germline, CDR1 MNHEY and CDR2 SMNVEV (reference sequence). The CDR3 contains 16 residues. CDR3: CASSPWDGFGNTEAFF.

The chain's CDR3 is CASSLSGGVGTQYF. The V gene is TRBV7-2, the J gene TRBJ2-5; the D call from TCRdb, TRBD1, cannot be confirmed without DNA. Germline-derived CDR1 and CDR2 are SGHTA and FQGNSA. This CDR3 has 14 amino acids.

The chain couples TRBV6-5 to TRBJ2-7. CDR1 is MNHEY, CDR2 SVGAGI, per germline. This CDR3 comprises 13 residues. CDR3 sequence: CASSYRSKDEQYF.

The V call is TRBV20-1, the J call TRBJ2-5; absent DNA, TCRdb's TRBD2 call cannot be checked. This CDR3 is 16 amino acids long. The germline V gene encodes CDR1 DFQATT and CDR2 SNEGSKA (reference sequence). The CDR3 spells CSARVLPGSPMETQYF.

This chain uses TRBV4-1 with TRBJ2-3; TCRdb reports TRBD1, a call that lacks DNA to check it against. The CDR3 is 15 residues long. CDR1 and CDR2 from the germline V gene are MGHRA and YSYEKL. The CDR3 sequence is CASSQEAGGSSTQYF.

The CDR3 is CASSQERVTEAFF. The V and J genes are TRBV27 and TRBJ1-1. Germline CDR1 MNHEY, CDR2 SMNVEV (reference sequence). The CDR3 loop spans 13 amino acids.

The chain couples TRBV5-1 to TRBJ1-2. This CDR3 comprises 14 residues. Germline CDR1 is SGHRS and CDR2 is YFSETQ. CDR3 region: CASSLEVRSYGYTF. Filled out from reference TRBV5-1 and TRBJ1-2, the complete variable domain reads KAGVTQTPRYLIKTRGQQVTLSCSPISGHRSVSWYQQTPGQGLQFLFEYFSETQRNKGNFPGRFSGRQFSNSRSEMNVSTLELGDSALYLCASSLEVRSYGYTFGSGTRLTVV.

CDR3: CASTDPGGRSTGELFF. V usage is TRBV19 and J usage is TRBJ2-2; the TCRdb call, TRBD1, lacks DNA for checking. Germline V lookup: CDR1 LNHDA, CDR2 SQIVND (reference sequence). The CDR3 length is 16 residues.

This chain uses TRBV28 with TRBJ2-3; no DNA is available, so the TRBD1 call from TCRdb remains unchecked. Germline V gene data show CDR1 as MDHEN and CDR2 as SYDVKM. This CDR3 comprises 14 residues. The CDR3 region is CASSFSGAGDTQYF. The full variable domain, with the rest looked up from reference TRBV28 and TRBJ2-3, is DVKVTQSSRYLVKRTGEKVFLECVQDMDHENMFWYRQDPGLGLRLIYFSYDVKMKEKGDIPEGYSVSREKKERFSLILESASTNQTSMYLCASSFSGAGDTQYFGPGTRLTVL.

V usage is TRBV30 and J usage is TRBJ2-1; the D call of TRBD2 rests on TCRdb alone, since no DNA is present to check it. The germline CDR1 and CDR2 sequences are GTSNPN and SVGIG (reference sequence). There are 13 residues in the CDR3. The CDR3 protein is CAWGLSANNEQFF.